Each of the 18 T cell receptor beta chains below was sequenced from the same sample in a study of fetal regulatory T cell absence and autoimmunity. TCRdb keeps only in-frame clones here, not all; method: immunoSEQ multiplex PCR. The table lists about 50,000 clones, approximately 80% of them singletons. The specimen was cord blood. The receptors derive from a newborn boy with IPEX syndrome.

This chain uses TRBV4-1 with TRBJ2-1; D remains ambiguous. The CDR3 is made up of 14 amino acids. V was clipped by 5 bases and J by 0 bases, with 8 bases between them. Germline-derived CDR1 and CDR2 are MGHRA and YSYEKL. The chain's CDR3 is CASSTGDSYNEQFF. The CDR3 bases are TGCGCCAGCAGCACGGGTGACTCCTACAATGAGCAGTTCTTC.

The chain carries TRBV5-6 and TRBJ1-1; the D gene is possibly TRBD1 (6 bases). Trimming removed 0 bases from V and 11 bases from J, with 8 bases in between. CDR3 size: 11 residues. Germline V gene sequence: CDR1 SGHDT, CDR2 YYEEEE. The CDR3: CASSLEGDAFF. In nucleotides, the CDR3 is TGTGCCAGCAGCTTGGAGGGGGACGCTTTCTTT. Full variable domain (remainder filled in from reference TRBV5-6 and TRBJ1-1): DAGVTQSPTHLIKTRGQQVTLRCSPKSGHDTVSWYQQALGQGPQFIFQYYEEEERQRGNFPDRFSGHQFPNYSSELNVNALLLGDSALYLCASSLEGDAFFGQGTRLTVV.

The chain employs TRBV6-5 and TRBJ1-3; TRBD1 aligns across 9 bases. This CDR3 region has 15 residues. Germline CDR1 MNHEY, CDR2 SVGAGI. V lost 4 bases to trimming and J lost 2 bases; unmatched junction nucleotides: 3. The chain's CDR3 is CASSLTGGPGNTIYF. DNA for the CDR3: TGTGCCAGCAGTTTGACAGGGGGTCCTGGAAACACCATATATTTT.

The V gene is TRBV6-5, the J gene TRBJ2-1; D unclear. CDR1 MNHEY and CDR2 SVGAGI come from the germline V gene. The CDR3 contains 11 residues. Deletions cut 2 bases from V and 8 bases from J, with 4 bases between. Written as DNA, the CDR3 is TGTGCCAGCAGTTACGGGGATGAGCAGTTCTTC. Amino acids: CASSYGDEQFF.

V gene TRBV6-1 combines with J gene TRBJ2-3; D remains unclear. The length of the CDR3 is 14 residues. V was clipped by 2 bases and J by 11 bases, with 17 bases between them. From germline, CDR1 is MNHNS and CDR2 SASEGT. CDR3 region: CASSESPLPVRQYF. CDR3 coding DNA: TGTGCCAGCAGTGAATCGCCCCTTCCGGTTAGGCAGTATTTT.

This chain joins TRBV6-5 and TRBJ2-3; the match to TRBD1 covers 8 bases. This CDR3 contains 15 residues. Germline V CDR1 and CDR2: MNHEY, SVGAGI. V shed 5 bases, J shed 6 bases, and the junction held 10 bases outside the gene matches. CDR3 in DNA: TGTGCCAGCAGTCGGGACAGGTGGTTGGTGGATACGCAGTATTTT. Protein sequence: CASSRDRWLVDTQYF.

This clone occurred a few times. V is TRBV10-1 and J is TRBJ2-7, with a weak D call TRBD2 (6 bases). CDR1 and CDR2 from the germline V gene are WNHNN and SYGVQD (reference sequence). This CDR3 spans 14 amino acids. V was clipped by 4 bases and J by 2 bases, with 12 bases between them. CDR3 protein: CASSAAGDPYEQYF. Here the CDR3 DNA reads TGCGCCAGCAGTGCAGCGGGCGATCCCTACGAGCAGTACTTC.

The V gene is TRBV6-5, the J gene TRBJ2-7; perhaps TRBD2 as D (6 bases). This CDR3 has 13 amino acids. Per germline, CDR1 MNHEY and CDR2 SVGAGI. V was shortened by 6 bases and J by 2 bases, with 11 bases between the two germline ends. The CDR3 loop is CASSSAGPYEQYF. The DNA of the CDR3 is TGTGCCAGCAGCAGCGCGGGGCCCTACGAGCAGTACTTC.

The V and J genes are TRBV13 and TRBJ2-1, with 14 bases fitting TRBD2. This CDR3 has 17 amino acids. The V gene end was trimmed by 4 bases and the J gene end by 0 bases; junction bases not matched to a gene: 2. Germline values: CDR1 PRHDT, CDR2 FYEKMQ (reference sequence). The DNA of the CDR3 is TGTGCCAGCAGCTCGACTAGCGGGGGGGCCTCCTACAATGAGCAGTTCTTC. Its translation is CASSSTSGGASYNEQFF.

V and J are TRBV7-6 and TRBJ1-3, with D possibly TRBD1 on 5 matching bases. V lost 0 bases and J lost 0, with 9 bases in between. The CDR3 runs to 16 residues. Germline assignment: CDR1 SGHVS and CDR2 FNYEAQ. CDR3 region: CASSLAGGNSGNTIYF. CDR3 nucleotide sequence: TGTGCCAGCAGCTTAGCGGGGGGGAACTCTGGAAACACCATATATTTT.

CDR3 bases: TGCGCCAGCAGCCACCCCCGGACAGGGAACACCGGGGAGCTGTTTTTT. This gives the protein CASSHPRTGNTGELFF. The rearrangement joins TRBV4-3 to TRBJ2-2; 7 bases fit TRBD1. The J segment lost 1 base and the V segment lost 3 bases, leaving 5 bases of the junction unmatched. The CDR3 sequence is 16 residues long. CDR1 LGHNA and CDR2 YSLEER come from the germline V gene.

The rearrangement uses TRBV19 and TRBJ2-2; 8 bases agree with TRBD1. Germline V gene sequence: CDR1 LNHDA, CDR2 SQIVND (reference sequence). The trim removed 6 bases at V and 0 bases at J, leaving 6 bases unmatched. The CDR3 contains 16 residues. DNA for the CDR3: TGTGCCAGTAGGGGGACACAGGGGGCGAACACCGGGGAGCTGTTTTTT. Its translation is CASRGTQGANTGELFF.

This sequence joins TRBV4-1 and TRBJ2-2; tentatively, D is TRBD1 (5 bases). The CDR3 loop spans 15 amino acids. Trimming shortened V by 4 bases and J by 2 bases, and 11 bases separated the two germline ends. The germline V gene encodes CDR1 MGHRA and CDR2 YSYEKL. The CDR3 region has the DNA TGCGCCAGCAGCCCACGGACATTTAACACCGGGGAGCTGTTTTTT. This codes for CASSPRTFNTGELFF.

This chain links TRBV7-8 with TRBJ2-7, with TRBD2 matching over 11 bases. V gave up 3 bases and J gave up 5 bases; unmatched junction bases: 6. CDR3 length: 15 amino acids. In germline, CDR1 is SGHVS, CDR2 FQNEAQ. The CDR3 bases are TGTGCCAGCAGCTTTACTAGCGGGAGTCAGCACGAGCAGTACTTC. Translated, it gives CASSFTSGSQHEQYF.

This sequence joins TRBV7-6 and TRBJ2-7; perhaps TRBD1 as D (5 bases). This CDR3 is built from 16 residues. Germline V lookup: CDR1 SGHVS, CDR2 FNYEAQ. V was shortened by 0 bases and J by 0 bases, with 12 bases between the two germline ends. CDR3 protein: CASSLARDGASYEQYF. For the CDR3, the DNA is TGTGCCAGCAGCTTAGCCAGGGATGGGGCCTCCTACGAGCAGTACTTC.

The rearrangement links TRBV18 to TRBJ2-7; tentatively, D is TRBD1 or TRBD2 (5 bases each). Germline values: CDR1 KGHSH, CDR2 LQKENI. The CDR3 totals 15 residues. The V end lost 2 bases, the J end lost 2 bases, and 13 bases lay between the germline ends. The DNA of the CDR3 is TGTGCCAGCTCACCAGCCGAGGGGTGGGCCTACGAGCAGTACTTC. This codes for CASSPAEGWAYEQYF.

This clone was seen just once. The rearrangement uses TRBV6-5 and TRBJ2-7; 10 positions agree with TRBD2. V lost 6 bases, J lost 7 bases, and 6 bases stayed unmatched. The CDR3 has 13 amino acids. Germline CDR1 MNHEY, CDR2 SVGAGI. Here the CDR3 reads CASSPGLAVEQYF. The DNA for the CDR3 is TGTGCCAGCAGCCCAGGACTAGCGGTAGAGCAGTACTTC.

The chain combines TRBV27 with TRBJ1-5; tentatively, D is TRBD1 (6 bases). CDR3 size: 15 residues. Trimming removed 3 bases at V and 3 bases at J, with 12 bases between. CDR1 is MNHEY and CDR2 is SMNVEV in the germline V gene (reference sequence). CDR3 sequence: CASSFLGGPNQPQHF. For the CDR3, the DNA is TGTGCCAGCAGTTTCCTTGGGGGGCCCAATCAGCCCCAGCATTTT.